These 29 T cell receptor beta chains share one sample of origin, sequenced in a study of technical replicates of blood from four donors. Sequenced by immunoSEQ multiplex PCR; TCRdb stores in-frame clones only, minus some. The sample has about 81,000 clones, 96% seen once. The sample taken for sequencing was T cells isolated from PBMCs. The receptors derive from a human donor in good health.

V and J are TRBV19 and TRBJ2-2, with TRBD2 matching 10 bases. CDR3 length: 16 amino acids. V was clipped by 1 base and J by 5 bases; unmatched bases: 4. Germline CDR1 LNHDA, CDR2 SQIVND (reference sequence). CDR3 in amino acids: CASSIGLAGETGELFF. The CDR3 region has the DNA TGTGCCAGTAGTATAGGCCTAGCGGGAGAGACCGGGGAGCTGTTTTTT.

J is TRBJ2-3 and V is TRBV27; no definite D call. Trimming removed 5 bases from V and 6 bases from J, with 6 bases in between. Germline CDR1 reads MNHEY; CDR2 reads SMNVEV (reference sequence). The CDR3 contains 11 residues. CDR3: CASSIGDTQYF. CDR3 DNA sequence: TGTGCCAGCAGTATCGGGGATACGCAGTATTTT.

The V gene is TRBV19, the J gene TRBJ1-2; D call uncertain. Germline assignment: CDR1 LNHDA and CDR2 SQIVND (reference sequence). The length of the CDR3 is 14 residues. Trimming stripped 0 bases from V and 4 bases from J, with 9 bases between. CDR3 amino acids: CASSIEGSPYGYTF. For the CDR3, the DNA is TGTGCCAGTAGTATAGAGGGCAGCCCCTATGGCTACACCTTC.

J is TRBJ2-1 and V is TRBV5-1; weak D call: TRBD1 (5 bases). CDR3 length: 15 amino acids. CDR1 and CDR2 from the germline V gene are SGHRS and YFSETQ. The V end lost 4 bases, the J end lost 6 bases, and 17 bases lay between the germline ends. Here the CDR3 reads CASSTDLGELNEQFF. The DNA for the CDR3 is TGCGCCAGCAGCACGGACCTAGGGGAACTCAATGAGCAGTTCTTC.

The chain uses TRBV25-1 and TRBJ1-5; D remains unclear. Germline V gene sequence: CDR1 MGHDK, CDR2 SYGVNS. Trimming left V 2 bases short and J 2 bases short, with 10 bases between. The CDR3 runs to 15 residues. CDR3 protein: CASSEDPVGNQPQHF. The CDR3 nucleotides read TGTGCCAGCAGTGAAGATCCCGTAGGCAATCAGCCCCAGCATTTT.

CDR3 loop: CASSLGGSSYEQYF. CDR3 coding DNA: TGCGCCAGCAGCTTGGGTGGCAGCTCCTACGAGCAGTACTTC. This rearrangement joins TRBV5-1 to TRBJ2-7, with D unresolved. Germline-derived CDR1 and CDR2 are SGHRS and YFSETQ. Trimming pared 0 bases from V and 0 bases from J, leaving 7 bases between. The CDR3 runs 14 residues.

This chain connects TRBV15 to TRBJ2-1, with D possibly TRBD2 on 6 matching bases. Germline V gene sequence: CDR1 LNHNV, CDR2 YYDKDF (reference sequence). V lost 0 bases and J lost 8, with 8 bases in between. There are 13 residues in the CDR3. CDR3 residues: CATSRDWGDEQFF. The CDR3, as DNA: TGTGCCACCAGCAGAGATTGGGGGGATGAGCAGTTCTTC.

The V call is TRBV18, the J call TRBJ2-7; D is unclear. The V end was cut by 3 bases, the J end by 2 bases, with 17 bases between. The CDR3 spans 16 residues. Per germline, CDR1 KGHSH and CDR2 LQKENI. The CDR3 reads CASSPSPDTFPYEQYF. The CDR3 region has the DNA TGTGCCAGCTCACCGTCACCCGATACATTCCCCTACGAGCAGTACTTC.

The chain employs TRBV11-2 and TRBJ1-2, with 9 nucleotides matching TRBD1. V shed 6 bases and J 6 bases; nucleotides not matched to a gene: 5. CDR3 length: 13 residues. The germline gives CDR1 SGHAT, CDR2 FQNNGV. CDR3 DNA sequence: TGTGCCAGCAGACGGACAGGGGAGAATGGCTACACCTTC. This sequence encodes CASRRTGENGYTF.

J is TRBJ1-2 and V is TRBV5-4, with 7 nucleotides matching TRBD1. There are 14 residues in the CDR3. Germline V gene lookup returns CDR1 SGHNT and CDR2 YYREEE (reference sequence). The junction had 8 bases not matched to a gene; V was cut back by 4 bases and J by 5 bases. This CDR3 is CASSEGQLNYGYTF. The DNA of the CDR3 is TGTGCCAGCAGCGAGGGACAGCTTAATTATGGCTACACCTTC.

The chain has TRBV5-1 and TRBJ2-3; D is undetermined. The length of the CDR3 is 16 residues. Germline loops: CDR1 SGHRS, CDR2 YFSETQ. V was shortened by 0 bases and J by 0 bases, with 11 bases between the two germline ends. CDR3 residues: CASSLGSRRSTDTQYF. CDR3 nucleotide sequence: TGCGCCAGCAGCTTGGGATCGAGGAGAAGCACAGATACGCAGTATTTT.

This chain connects TRBV10-2 to TRBJ1-1; TRBD1 matches at 8 bases. Germline lookup yields CDR1 WSHSY and CDR2 SAAADI. V dropped 6 bases and J dropped 5; count of bases not matched to a gene: 14. The CDR3 totals 16 residues. As DNA, the CDR3 is TGCGCCAGCAGAGCTCAGGGGGCGGATGTTCGGACTGAAGCTTTCTTT. It encodes CASRAQGADVRTEAFF.

The gene calls are TRBV27 and TRBJ2-7; D is undetermined. The V end was cut by 5 bases, the J end by 3 bases, with 14 bases between. CDR1 is MNHEY, CDR2 SMNVEV, per germline (reference sequence). This CDR3 has 14 residues. CDR3 in DNA: TGTGCCAGCAGTAAAAGACCAGACTTCTACGAGCAGTACTTC. Its protein product is CASSKRPDFYEQYF.

The chain joins TRBV5-5 to TRBJ2-7, with D hard to call. Trimming stripped 10 bases from V and 4 bases from J, with 15 bases between. CDR3 length equals 12 residues. Germline assignment: CDR1 SGHKS and CDR2 YYEKEE (reference sequence). Written as DNA, the CDR3 is TGTGCCTCGTCCATACTTGTGTACGAGCAGTACTTC. Translated: CASSILVYEQYF.

V is TRBV28 and J is TRBJ1-4; 9 bases fit TRBD1. In germline, CDR1 is MDHEN, CDR2 SYDVKM. The CDR3 is 14 amino acids. V shed 6 bases and J 8 bases; nucleotides not matched to a gene: 7. In DNA form, the CDR3 reads TGTGCCAGCAGCACAGGGGGCTTCCCGGAAAAACTGTTTTTT. This translates into CASSTGGFPEKLFF.

The chain has TRBV27 and TRBJ2-1; 8 bases agree with TRBD2. The CDR3 sequence is 16 residues long. Germline CDR1 is MNHEY and CDR2 is SMNVEV (reference sequence). V trimming: 6 bases; J trimming: 7 bases; junction bases outside the gene matches: 14. In DNA, the CDR3 is TGTGCCAGCAGCCCGTTAAGCGGGAGTCGATGGAATGAGCAGTTCTTC. Translating gives CASSPLSGSRWNEQFF.

This rearrangement joins TRBV6-1 to TRBJ1-1, with D unresolved. V lost 7 bases and J 0 bases, leaving 6 bases between the germline ends. There are 12 residues in the CDR3. The germline V gene has CDR1 MNHNS and CDR2 SASEGT. The CDR3 reads CASKIMNTEAFF. The CDR3 DNA reads TGTGCCAGCAAAATCATGAACACTGAAGCTTTCTTT.

The rearrangement joins TRBV12-5 to TRBJ1-2; weak D call: TRBD1 (5 bases). Germline lookup yields CDR1 LGHNT and CDR2 FRNRAP. Trimming took 2 bases from V and 5 from J, leaving 6 bases between them. The CDR3 loop spans 12 amino acids. The CDR3 reads CASGLKGYGYTF. The CDR3 nucleotides read TGTGCTAGTGGTTTGAAGGGGTATGGCTACACCTTC.

This clone was seen only once. Germline and junction disagree at one end, which may indicate a read error. J is TRBJ2-5 and V is TRBV7-7; TRBD2 agrees at 12 bases. Germline V CDR1 and CDR2: SSHAT, FNYEAQ (reference sequence). The CDR3 consists of 16 residues. The chain's CDR3 is CASSSGLAGVQETQYF. The CDR3 nucleotides read TGTGCTAGCAGCTCGGGACTAGCGGGTGTCCAAGAGACCCAGTACTTC.

The chain joins TRBV4-1 to TRBJ1-3; D gene uncertain. Trimming pared 3 bases from V and 7 bases from J, leaving 13 bases between. Germline V lookup: CDR1 MGHRA, CDR2 YSYEKL. The CDR3 loop spans 14 amino acids. The CDR3 sequence: CASSHLEPRNTIYF. In DNA form, the CDR3 reads TGCGCCAGCAGCCACCTGGAACCGCGGAACACCATATATTTT.

The CDR3 protein is CASSQSVFRTSGSQDEQFF. CDR3 DNA sequence: TGCGCCAGCAGTCAATCAGTTTTTAGGACTAGCGGGAGTCAGGATGAGCAGTTCTTC. The chain joins TRBV23-1 to TRBJ2-1, with TRBD2 matching 13 bases. TRBV23-1 is designated an ORF whose function remains uncertain. The CDR3 is 19 amino acids. Trimming took 0 bases from V and 8 from J; bases not matched to a gene: 13.

V usage is TRBV29-1 and J usage is TRBJ1-1; D is possibly TRBD1 (6 bases). Trimming left V 3 bases short and J 8 bases short, with 7 bases between. The CDR3 totals 10 residues. Germline V gene data show CDR1 as SQVTM and CDR2 as ANQGSEA. The CDR3 loop reads CSVEGTEAFF. CDR3 coding DNA: TGCAGCGTTGAGGGGACAGAAGCTTTCTTT.

The rearrangement links TRBV28 to TRBJ2-7, with D perhaps matching TRBD2 (6 bases). Germline V gene sequence: CDR1 MDHEN, CDR2 SYDVKM. The CDR3 loop spans 14 amino acids. V was cut by 3 bases and J by 2 bases, with 11 bases left in between. CDR3 amino acids: CASSLRGTPYEQYF. The CDR3 coding sequence is TGTGCCAGCAGTTTGCGCGGGACCCCCTACGAGCAGTACTTC.

The DNA of the CDR3 is TGTGCCAGTAGTATAGAATGGGGAGGGCCGAACACTGAAGCTTTCTTT. Protein sequence: CASSIEWGGPNTEAFF. The chain employs TRBV19 and TRBJ1-1; D not certain. Germline CDR1 is LNHDA and CDR2 is SQIVND (reference sequence). The CDR3 is 16 amino acids. Between the trimmed V and J ends, which lost 0 bases and 1 base, there was a span of 12 bases.

The chain links TRBV27 to TRBJ2-1, with a tentative D call TRBD2 (6 bases). Trimming took 3 bases from V and 5 from J, leaving 14 bases between them. Germline V gene sequence: CDR1 MNHEY, CDR2 SMNVEV (reference sequence). CDR3 size: 15 residues. The CDR3 sequence: CASSFKTRTHNEQFF. In DNA form, the CDR3 reads TGTGCCAGCAGTTTTAAGACTAGGACCCACAATGAGCAGTTCTTC.

The CDR3 here is CASSQAGRELGETQYF. Written as DNA, the CDR3 is TGCGCCAGCAGCCAAGCCGGCCGGGAGTTAGGTGAGACCCAGTACTTC. The V call is TRBV4-1, the J call TRBJ2-5; possible D gene TRBD2, 6 bases. Looked up from germline, CDR1 is MGHRA and CDR2 is YSYEKL. CDR3 length: 16 residues. Trimming removed 1 base at V and 5 bases at J, with 17 bases between.

This chain joins TRBV7-9 and TRBJ2-3; D is ambiguous. CDR3 length equals 12 residues. The V and J ends lost 1 base and 5 bases respectively, with 4 bases between them. Looked up from germline, CDR1 is SEHNR and CDR2 is FQNEAQ (reference sequence). In DNA, the CDR3 is TGTGCCAGCAGCTTAGAGAGAGATACGCAGTATTTT. Translated, it gives CASSLERDTQYF.

The chain recombines TRBV7-9 with TRBJ2-7; 7 nucleotides agree with TRBD1. Losses at the gene ends were 3 bases for V and 5 bases for J; bases not matched to a gene: 4. The CDR3 runs to 13 residues. From germline, CDR1 is SEHNR and CDR2 FQNEAQ (reference sequence). Written as DNA, the CDR3 is TGTGCCAGCAGCTTGGCCGACAGGGACGAGCAGTACTTC. Amino acid sequence: CASSLADRDEQYF. Looking up the rest from reference TRBV7-9 and TRBJ2-7 gives the full variable domain: DTGVSQNPRHKITKRGQNVTFRCDPISEHNRLYWYRQTLGQGPEFLTYFQNEAQLEKSRLLSDRFSAERPKGSFSTLEIQRTEQGDSAMYLCASSLADRDEQYFGPGTRLTVT.

This chain uses TRBV28 with TRBJ1-1; 8 nucleotides align to TRBD1. There are 13 residues in the CDR3. The V gene's germline CDR1 is MDHEN and CDR2 SYDVKM. V shed 6 bases and J 2 bases; nucleotides not matched to a gene: 2. CDR3 protein: CASRGQDNTEAFF. Here the CDR3 DNA reads TGTGCCAGCAGGGGACAGGACAACACTGAAGCTTTCTTT.